Below are 6 T cell receptor beta chains sequenced from a single sample in a study of shared clonotypes between healthy human individuals. CD45RO-negative CD8 cells positively selected for CCR7 made up the naive population, which excluded terminally differentiated effector memory CD45RA+ cells. The protocol was immunoSEQ multiplex PCR, while the TCRdb copy is restricted to in-frame clones and leaves out a portion. The sample carries around 2,000,000 clones, approximately 95% recorded once. Sequenced: naive CD8+ T cells sorted from blood. Source of these receptors: a man between 18 and 35 years old in good health.

Concerning this clone itself: Other nucleotide sequences in the sample specify the same CDR3. The chain employs TRBV27 and TRBJ1-6; the D gene is possibly TRBD1 (6 bases). Germline V CDR1 and CDR2: MNHEY, SMNVEV (reference sequence). V was pared by 3 bases and J by 7 bases, with 10 bases between. This CDR3 is 14 amino acids long. CDR3 in DNA: TGTGCCAGCAGTTTTGGGGGGGCGAATTCACCCCTCCACTTT. Residues: CASSFGGANSPLHF.

About this clone: This CDR3 is also generated by other DNA sequences in the sample. The rearrangement joins TRBV7-9 to TRBJ2-7; weak D call: TRBD2 (5 bases). There are 13 residues in the CDR3. Germline CDR1 reads SEHNR; CDR2 reads FQNEAQ (reference sequence). V lost 0 bases to trimming and J lost 5 bases, with 8 bases between them. For the CDR3, the DNA is TGTGCCAGCAGCTTAGCCGGGGTCCACGAGCAGTACTTC. As protein: CASSLAGVHEQYF. The whole variable domain, filled in from reference TRBV7-9 and TRBJ2-7, reads DTGVSQNPRHKITKRGQNVTFRCDPISEHNRLYWYRQTLGQGPEFLTYFQNEAQLEKSRLLSDRFSAERPKGSFSTLEIQRTEQGDSAMYLCASSLAGVHEQYFGPGTRLTVT.

V usage is TRBV4-1 and J usage is TRBJ2-7; 9 bases line up with TRBD1. This CDR3 has 15 residues. Germline-derived CDR1 and CDR2 are MGHRA and YSYEKL. The junction had 9 bases not matched to a gene; V was cut back by 4 bases and J by 5 bases. CDR3 sequence reads: CASSPRDRAYHEQYF. The CDR3 bases are TGCGCCAGCAGCCCGCGGGACAGGGCGTACCACGAGCAGTACTTC.

The chain carries TRBV9 and TRBJ2-3; 8 bases map to TRBD2. The V gene end was trimmed by 4 bases and the J gene end by 1 base; junction bases not matched to a gene: 2. In germline, CDR1 is SGDLS, CDR2 YYNGEE. The CDR3 length is 14 residues. The CDR3 sequence: CASSYGGGTDTQYF. In DNA form, the CDR3 reads TGTGCCAGCAGCTACGGGGGGGGCACAGATACGCAGTATTTT. Full variable domain (missing parts from reference TRBV9 and TRBJ2-3): DSGVTQTPKHLITATGQRVTLRCSPRSGDLSVYWYQQSLDQGLQFLIQYYNGEERAKGNILERFSAQQFPDLHSELNLSSLELGDSALYFCASSYGGGTDTQYFGPGTRLTVL.

There are a few counts of this clone. The gene calls are TRBV19 and TRBJ2-7, with D possibly being TRBD1 (6 bases). With 2 bases removed from V and 0 bases from J, the gap between germline ends came to 14 bases. The CDR3 contains 16 residues. Germline assignment: CDR1 LNHDA and CDR2 SQIVND (reference sequence). The CDR3 DNA reads TGTGCCAGTAGTATAAGTCTAACAGGGCTCTCCTACGAGCAGTACTTC. It yields the protein CASSISLTGLSYEQYF.

The chain links TRBV7-2 to TRBJ2-5; D is undetermined. Per germline, CDR1 SGHTA and CDR2 FQGNSA. Trimming took 2 bases from V and 1 from J, leaving 11 bases between them. The CDR3 is 15 residues long. CDR3 region: CASSLIGQIQETQYF. Written as DNA, the CDR3 is TGTGCCAGCAGCTTAATCGGTCAGATCCAAGAGACCCAGTACTTC.